The present T cell receptor (beta chain) was sequenced within a study of response to subunit inactivated influenza vaccine. Study-wide results and limits: Each seasonal flu vaccination may recruit only limited new T cells, authors suggested.

MiXCR, run by TCRdb on the RT-PCR reads, gives a single entry per CDR3 protein. The table lists over 650,000 distinct CDR3 sequences, approximately 18% of them singletons, with about a tenth in the top ten. A word on this clonotype: What it binds is unknown.

V shed 4 bases and J 6 bases; nucleotides not matched to a gene: 4. The CDR3 extends over 13 amino acids. Per germline, CDR1 SGHRS and CDR2 YFSETQ. This rearrangement joins TRBV5-1 to TRBJ2-4, with 7 positions matching TRBD1. Specimen: PBMCs from blood, collected 4 to 6 days after vaccination. This receptor was identified in a man aged 50 or older who received an inactivated influenza vaccine. The CDR3 bases are TGCGCCAGCAGCGTAGGGGACAGAAACATTCAGTACTTC. Amino acid sequence: CASSVGDRNIQYF.